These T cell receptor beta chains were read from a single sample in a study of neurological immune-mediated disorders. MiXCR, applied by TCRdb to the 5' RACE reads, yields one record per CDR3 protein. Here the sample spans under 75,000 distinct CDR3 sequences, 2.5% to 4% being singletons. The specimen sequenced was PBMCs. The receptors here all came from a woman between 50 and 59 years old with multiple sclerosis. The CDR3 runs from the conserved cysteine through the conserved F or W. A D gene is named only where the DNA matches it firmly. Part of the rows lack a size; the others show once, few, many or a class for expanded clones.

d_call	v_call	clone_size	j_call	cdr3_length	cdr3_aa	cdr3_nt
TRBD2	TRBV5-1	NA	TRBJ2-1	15	CASSRGGPVNNEQFF	TGCGCCAGCTCCCGGGGGGGCCCTGTGAACAATGAGCAGTTCTTC
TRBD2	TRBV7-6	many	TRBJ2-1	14	CASSYTSGYNEQFF	TGTGCCAGCAGCTATACTAGCGGCTACAATGAGCAGTTCTTC
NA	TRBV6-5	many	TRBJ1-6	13	CASRGRGNSPLHF	TGTGCCAGCAGAGGAAGGGGCAATTCACCCCTCCACTTT
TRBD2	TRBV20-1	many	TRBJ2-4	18	CSARGSGSVILAKNIQYF	TGCAGTGCTAGAGGCAGCGGGAGTGTAATCCTAGCCAAAAACATTCAGTACTTC
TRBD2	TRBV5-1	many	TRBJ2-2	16	CASSPRGLGSTGELFF	TGCGCCAGCAGCCCGCGGGGGTTGGGGTCCACCGGGGAGCTGTTTTTT
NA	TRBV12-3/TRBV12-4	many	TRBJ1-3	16	CASSLGENFSGNTIYF	TGTGCCAGCAGTTTAGGGGAAAACTTCTCTGGAAACACCATATATTTT
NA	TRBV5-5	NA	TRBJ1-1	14	CASAQIPGNTEAFF	TGTGCCAGCGCCCAGATCCCAGGGAACACTGAAGCTTTCTTT
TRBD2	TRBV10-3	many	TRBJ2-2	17	CAISSTGLAGGFGELFF	TGTGCCATCAGCTCGACCGGGCTAGCGGGCGGATTCGGGGAGCTGTTTTTT
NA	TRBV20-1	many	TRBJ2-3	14	CSARGLAYTDTQYF	TGCAGTGCTAGAGGTCTAGCGTACACAGATACGCAGTATTTT
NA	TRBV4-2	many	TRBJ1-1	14	CASSHRTKNTEAFF	TGTGCCAGCAGCCATAGGACCAAGAACACTGAAGCTTTCTTT
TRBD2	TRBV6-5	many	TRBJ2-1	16	CASSYLRGGLINEQFF	TGTGCCAGCAGTTACTTACGGGGGGGCCTTATAAATGAGCAGTTCTTC
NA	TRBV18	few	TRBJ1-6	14	CASSRRSGNSPLHF	TGTGCCAGCTCACGAAGGTCGGGGAATTCACCCCTCCACTTT
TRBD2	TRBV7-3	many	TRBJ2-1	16	CASSPRTSGRDNEQFF	TGTGCCAGCAGCCCCAGGACTAGCGGGAGGGATAATGAGCAGTTCTTC
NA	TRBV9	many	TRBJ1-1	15	CASSGGRGGYTEAFF	TGTGCCAGCAGCGGGGGGAGGGGAGGATATACTGAAGCTTTCTTT
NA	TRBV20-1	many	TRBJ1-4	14	CSASWDSTGEKLFF	TGCAGTGCTAGCTGGGACTCGACGGGTGAAAAACTGTTTTTT
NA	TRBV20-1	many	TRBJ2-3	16	CSARGGPGAATDTQYF	TGCAGTGCTAGGGGGGGTCCAGGGGCGGCCACAGATACGCAGTATTTT
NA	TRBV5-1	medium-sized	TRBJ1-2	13	CASSLAGNYGYTF	TGCGCCAGCAGCTTGGCAGGGAACTATGGCTACACCTTC
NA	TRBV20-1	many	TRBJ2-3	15	CSARDRSASTDTQYF	TGCAGTGCTAGAGATCGGAGCGCTAGCACAGATACGCAGTATTTT
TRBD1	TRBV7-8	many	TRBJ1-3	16	CASSLKGTGRGNTIYF	TGTGCCAGCAGCCTCAAAGGGACAGGGAGAGGAAACACCATATATTTT
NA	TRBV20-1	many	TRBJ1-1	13	CSANLAANTEAFF	TGCAGTGCTAATCTAGCGGCGAACACTGAAGCTTTCTTT
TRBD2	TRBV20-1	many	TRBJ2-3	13	CSPTSGTTDTQYF	TGCAGCCCTACTAGCGGAACCACAGATACGCAGTATTTT
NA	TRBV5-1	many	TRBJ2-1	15	CASSKGGAYNNEQFF	TGCGCCAGCAGCAAAGGGGGGGCGTATAACAATGAGCAGTTCTTC
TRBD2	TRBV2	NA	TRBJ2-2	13	CASKSGDTGELFF	TGTGCCAGCAAAAGCGGGGACACCGGGGAGCTGTTTTTT
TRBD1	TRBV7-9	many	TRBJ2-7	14	CASSSGTGNHEQYF	TGTGCCAGCAGCTCCGGGACAGGGAACCACGAGCAGTACTTC
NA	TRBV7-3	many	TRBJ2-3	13	CASSSYSADTQYF	TGTGCCAGCAGCTCATATAGCGCAGATACGCAGTATTTT
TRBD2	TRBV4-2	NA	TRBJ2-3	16	CASSHPKAGAADTQYF	TGTGCCAGCAGCCATCCTAAAGCGGGAGCGGCAGATACGCAGTATTTT
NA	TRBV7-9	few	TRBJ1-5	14	CASSYLIRDQPQHF	TGTGCCAGCAGCTACCTGATCAGGGATCAGCCCCAGCATTTT
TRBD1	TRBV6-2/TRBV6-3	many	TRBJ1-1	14	CASSYLGQGTEAFF	TGTGCCAGCAGTTACCTCGGACAGGGGACTGAAGCTTTCTTT
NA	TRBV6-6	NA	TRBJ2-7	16	CASSALSGGASYEQYF	TGTGCCAGCAGCGCCCTTAGCGGAGGGGCCTCCTACGAGCAGTACTTC
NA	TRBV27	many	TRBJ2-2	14	CASSLVFSTGELFF	TGTGCCAGCAGCCTCGTATTCTCCACCGGGGAGCTGTTTTTT
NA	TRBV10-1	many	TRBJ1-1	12	CASSARNTEAFF	TGCGCCAGCAGTGCGAGGAACACTGAAGCTTTCTTT
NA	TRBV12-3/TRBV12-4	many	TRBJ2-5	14	CASTPGVRVGTQYF	TGTGCCAGCACCCCCGGGGTAAGGGTGGGGACCCAGTACTTC
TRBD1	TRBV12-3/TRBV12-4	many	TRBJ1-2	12	CASRPTGGGYTF	TGTGCCAGCAGACCAACAGGGGGTGGCTACACCTTC
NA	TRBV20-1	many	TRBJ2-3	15	CSARLNWRGTDTQYF	TGCAGTGCTAGGTTAAATTGGAGAGGCACAGATACGCAGTATTTT
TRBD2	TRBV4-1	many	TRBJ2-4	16	CASSQAVGGFENIQYF	TGCGCCAGCAGCCAAGCGGTCGGGGGGTTCGAAAACATTCAGTACTTC
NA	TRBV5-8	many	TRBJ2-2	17	CASRPPTLGGSTGELFF	TGTGCCAGCAGACCACCCACTTTGGGCGGGTCCACCGGGGAGCTGTTTTTT
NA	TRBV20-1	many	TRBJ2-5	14	CSAKPGSFRETQYF	TGCAGTGCTAAGCCAGGGAGTTTCCGAGAGACCCAGTACTTC
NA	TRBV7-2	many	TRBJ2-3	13	CASSLRPGDTQYF	TGTGCCAGCAGCTTGAGGCCCGGAGATACGCAGTATTTT
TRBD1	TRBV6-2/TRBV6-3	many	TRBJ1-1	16	CASTKGQGAYRTEAFF	TGTGCCAGCACCAAGGGACAGGGGGCCTATCGGACTGAAGCTTTCTTT
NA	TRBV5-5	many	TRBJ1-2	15	CASSLWTDINYGYTF	TGTGCCAGCAGCCTGTGGACAGATATTAACTATGGCTACACCTTC
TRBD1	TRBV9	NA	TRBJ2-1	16	CASSVVGTGGYNEQFF	TGTGCCAGCAGCGTAGTTGGGACAGGAGGGTACAATGAGCAGTTCTTC
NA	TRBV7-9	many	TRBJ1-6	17	CASSLESPDPVNSPLHF	TGTGCCAGCAGCTTAGAAAGCCCAGATCCGGTTAATTCACCCCTCCACTTT
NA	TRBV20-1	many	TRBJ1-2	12	CSAKERDYGYTF	TGCAGTGCTAAGGAAAGAGACTATGGCTACACCTTC